This TCR beta chain derives from a study of graft-versus-host responses after intestinal transplantation. Study overall: Those transplanted obtained multivisceral, liver-intestinal, or isolated intestinal grafts. Each recipient received anti-thymocyte globulin induction, then tacrolimus and steroids for 3 to 4 years. Whole-study results and caveats: Early post-transplant falls in HvG clones accompanied the peak levels of circulating GvH clones.

Processing was applied to graft tissue in order to liberate intraepithelial and lamina propria lymphocytes. The CDR3 length is 15 residues. Trimming stripped 3 bases from V and 5 bases from J, with 16 bases between. Germline V gene data show CDR1 as MDHEN and CDR2 as SYDVKM. Data came from immunoSEQ multiplex PCR; TCRdb stores just in-frame clones and leaves some out. Altogether some 40,000 clones are present, about 90% being singletons, with the ten largest covering under 20%. Details on this clone: Antigen: not known.

The source of this sequence is a human patient who received an intestinal transplant, so some T cells may come from the graft donor. V is TRBV28 and J is TRBJ1-1; D ambiguous. This specimen was ileum tissue, taken less than 210 days after intestinal transplant. The CDR3 here is CASSFRASSTTEAFF. CDR3 DNA: TGTGCCAGCAGTTTTCGGGCCTCCAGCACTACTGAAGCTTTCTTT.